The 22 T cell receptor beta chains listed next were all sequenced from one sample in a study of CD8 T cells in Susac syndrome. It was with random hexamers that roughly 0.45 to 1 ug RNA was reverse transcribed. MiXCR, run by TCRdb on the immunoSEQ multiplex PCR reads, gives a single entry per CDR3 protein. This table holds 200,000 or so distinct CDR3 sequences, almost 96% found once. The material sequenced was CD4+ T cells from PBMCs. Every receptor here comes from a human donor with Susac syndrome.

The rearrangement links TRBV5-4 to TRBJ1-1; weak D call: TRBD1 (5 bases). V was pared by 0 bases and J by 1 base, with 10 bases between. This CDR3 contains 15 residues. Germline assignment: CDR1 SGHNT and CDR2 YYREEE (reference sequence). The CDR3 protein is CASSLVAGPNTEAFF. The CDR3 nucleotides are TGTGCCAGCAGCTTGGTGGCAGGGCCGAACACTGAAGCTTTCTTT.

This clonotype was picked up one time. The V call is TRBV2, the J call TRBJ2-1, with 11 bases identical to TRBD1. V lost 4 bases to trimming and J lost 8 bases; unmatched junction nucleotides: 4. Germline-derived CDR1 and CDR2 are SNHLY and FYNNEI. This CDR3 is 14 amino acids long. This CDR3 reads CASSVDRGLDEQFF. The CDR3 bases are TGTGCCAGCAGTGTGGACAGGGGGCTTGATGAGCAGTTCTTC.

The gene calls are TRBV5-1 and TRBJ1-2, with TRBD1 matching 7 bases. Per germline, CDR1 SGHRS and CDR2 YFSETQ. The CDR3 consists of 15 residues. Trimming removed 5 bases from V and 4 bases from J; junction bases left unmatched: 11. CDR3 sequence: CASSPGTAGAYGYTF. Written as DNA, the CDR3 is TGCGCCAGCAGTCCCGGGACAGCGGGGGCCTATGGCTACACCTTC.

CDR3 residues: CASIGTGDGYTF. In nucleotides, the CDR3 is TGTGCCAGTATCGGGACAGGGGATGGCTACACCTTC. The chain joins TRBV19 to TRBJ1-2; 10 bases fit TRBD1. This CDR3 comprises 12 residues. Germline CDR1 and CDR2: LNHDA and SQIVND (reference sequence). The trim removed 7 bases at V and 6 bases at J, leaving 2 bases unmatched.

This clonotype was detected once. The gene calls are TRBV30 and TRBJ2-3, with D uncertain. Germline V gene sequence: CDR1 GTSNPN, CDR2 SVGIG (reference sequence). This CDR3 has 12 residues. Deletions cut 0 bases from V and 6 bases from J, with 7 bases between. CDR3 loop: CAWSVQGDTQYF. CDR3 nucleotide sequence: TGTGCCTGGAGTGTACAAGGGGATACGCAGTATTTT.

This chain joins TRBV12-3 or TRBV12-4 and TRBJ2-6; D is uncertain. Deletions cut 7 bases from V and 4 bases from J, with 5 bases between. The CDR3 runs to 12 residues. CDR3 sequence reads: CASNPGANVLTF. CDR3 nucleotides: TGTGCCAGCAACCCCGGGGCCAACGTCCTGACTTTC.

This clonotype appeared a single time. The gene calls are TRBV10-3 and TRBJ2-7; D tentatively fits TRBD1 or TRBD2 (6 bases each). Germline loops: CDR1 ENHRY, CDR2 SYGVKD. This CDR3 is 14 amino acids long. V was pared by 8 bases and J by 10 bases, with 24 bases between. Here the CDR3 reads CAIQDLLDSGSQYF. CDR3 bases: TGTGCCATCCAGGATCTTCTGGACAGCGGGTCCCAGTACTTC.

As regards this clonotype: Because it lacks the conserved phenylalanine or tryptophan at the end, this CDR3 is likely a read error. This chain links TRBV7-9 with TRBJ1-1; D is perhaps TRBD1 (6 bases). There are 15 residues in the CDR3. Germline loops: CDR1 SEHNR, CDR2 FQNEAQ (reference sequence). Trimming cost V 1 base and J 1 base, with 10 bases left between them. The CDR3 loop reads CASSLGGQANTEAFS. The CDR3 DNA sequence: TGTGCCAGCAGCTTAGGGGGGCAGGCGAACACTGAAGCTTTCTCT.

The chain carries TRBV2 and TRBJ1-6, with 7 nucleotides matching TRBD1. The CDR3 loop spans 17 amino acids. J gave up 0 bases and V 5 bases, and 7 bases lay outside the gene matches. CDR1 is SNHLY and CDR2 is FYNNEI in the germline V gene. CDR3 nucleotide sequence: TGTGCCAGCAGTTTCGACAGGGCGGTCTCCTATAATTCACCCCTCCACTTT. This encodes CASSFDRAVSYNSPLHF.

V gene TRBV24-1 combines with J gene TRBJ1-5, with 7 bases lining up with TRBD1. The CDR3 consists of 17 residues. V dropped 0 bases and J dropped 0; count of bases not matched to a gene: 4. Germline CDR1 reads KGHDR; CDR2 reads SFDVKD. The CDR3 is CATSDLKGGHSNQPQHF. Written as DNA, the CDR3 is TGTGCCACCAGTGATTTGAAAGGGGGCCATAGCAATCAGCCCCAGCATTTT.

This chain joins TRBV7-3 and TRBJ2-3; 13 bases are a match to TRBD2. This CDR3 has 16 amino acids. V lost 5 bases, J lost 7 bases, and 9 bases stayed unmatched. Germline V gene sequence: CDR1 SGHTA, CDR2 FQGTGA. The CDR3 DNA reads TGTGCCAGCAGCGCCACTAGCGGGGGGGCTAGTCATACGCAGTATTTT. This gives the protein CASSATSGGASHTQYF.

V usage is TRBV21-1 and J usage is TRBJ2-2. TRBV21-1 is labeled a pseudogene. The CDR3 extends over 12 amino acids. The DNA of the CDR3 is TGTGCCAGGAGCAGTTACACCGGGGAGCTGTTTTTT. Residues: CARSSYTGELFF.

The chain has TRBV6-5 and TRBJ2-7; TRBD2 aligns across 8 bases. CDR3 size: 16 residues. J was trimmed by 2 bases and V by 0 bases; bases with no gene match: 6. In germline, CDR1 is MNHEY, CDR2 SVGAGI. The CDR3 bases are TGTGCCAGCAGTTACTCGAAACTAGCGGCCCCCTACGAGCAGTACTTC. It encodes CASSYSKLAAPYEQYF.

This chain joins TRBV6-6 and TRBJ1-4; 7 nucleotides align to TRBD1. The CDR3 has 13 amino acids. Germline V gene data show CDR1 as MNHNY and CDR2 as SVGAGI (reference sequence). The V segment lost 5 bases and the J segment 4 bases; nucleotides outside the gene matches: 1. CDR3 region: CASSNRGNEKLFF. Here the CDR3 DNA reads TGTGCCAGCAGTAACAGGGGTAATGAAAAACTGTTTTTT.

The chain combines TRBV6-5 with TRBJ2-3; no firm D call. The CDR3 covers 15 residues. Trimming shortened V by 6 bases and J by 5 bases, and 18 bases separated the two germline ends. Looked up from germline, CDR1 is MNHEY and CDR2 is SVGAGI. The CDR3 spells CASSRPSWGEDTQYF. The DNA of the CDR3 is TGTGCCAGCAGCCGACCCTCCTGGGGTGAAGATACGCAGTATTTT.

The V gene is TRBV19, the J gene TRBJ2-1, with D possibly TRBD1 on 5 matching bases. CDR1 and CDR2 (germline): LNHDA, SQIVND (reference sequence). The CDR3 is 14 amino acids. The V end was cut by 3 bases, the J end by 1 base, with 7 bases between. The CDR3 here is CASSMTASYNEQFF. CDR3 in DNA: TGTGCCAGTAGTATGACAGCGTCCTACAATGAGCAGTTCTTC.

This chain links TRBV5-6 with TRBJ2-5, with D possibly TRBD1 on 5 matching bases. CDR1 is SGHDT and CDR2 is YYEEEE in the germline V gene. CDR3 length: 13 residues. Trimming pared 4 bases from V and 1 base from J, leaving 8 bases between. The CDR3, as DNA: TGTGCCAGCAGCCGGACAATCCAAGAGACCCAGTACTTC. Translating it yields CASSRTIQETQYF. The full variable domain, its missing parts supplied by reference TRBV5-6 and TRBJ2-5, is DAGVTQSPTHLIKTRGQQVTLRCSPKSGHDTVSWYQQALGQGPQFIFQYYEEEERQRGNFPDRFSGHQFPNYSSELNVNALLLGDSALYLCASSRTIQETQYFGPGTRLLVL.

The gene calls are TRBV6-5 and TRBJ2-7; TRBD1 matches at 7 bases. The CDR3 loop spans 15 amino acids. Germline V gene data show CDR1 as MNHEY and CDR2 as SVGAGI. The V segment lost 7 bases and the J segment 6 bases; nucleotides outside the gene matches: 15. The CDR3 nucleotides are TGTGCCAGCACTCCCCGGCACAGGGGTATTGGCGAGCAGTACTTC. Translation: CASTPRHRGIGEQYF.

CDR3 nucleotides: TGTGCCTGGAGTAGTTTGGGGGGTGAAAAACTGTTTTTT. Translating gives CAWSSLGGEKLFF. The V gene is TRBV30, the J gene TRBJ1-4; a weak D match, TRBD1 (5 bases). The CDR3 runs to 13 residues. Deletions cut 2 bases from V and 7 bases from J, with 11 bases between. The germline V gene encodes CDR1 GTSNPN and CDR2 SVGIG (reference sequence).

V is TRBV30 and J is TRBJ1-5; D may be TRBD1 (6 bases). With 5 bases removed from V and 2 bases from J, the gap between germline ends came to 13 bases. Germline V lookup: CDR1 GTSNPN, CDR2 SVGIG (reference sequence). This CDR3 region has 14 residues. CDR3 loop: CAWGRGDGNQPQHF. In nucleotides, the CDR3 is TGTGCCTGGGGAAGGGGGGATGGCAATCAGCCCCAGCATTTT.

This clonotype has just one count. The chain employs TRBV28 and TRBJ2-5; TRBD1 aligns across 10 bases. There are 15 residues in the CDR3. Germline V gene sequence: CDR1 MDHEN, CDR2 SYDVKM. The V segment lost 2 bases and the J segment 5 bases; nucleotides outside the gene matches: 5. The CDR3 DNA reads TGTGCCAGCAGTTTAATTGGGACAGGGGAGGAGACCCAGTACTTC. It codes for CASSLIGTGEETQYF.

This clonotype appeared once. The rearrangement joins TRBV28 to TRBJ2-3, with D unclear. Germline CDR1 and CDR2: MDHEN and SYDVKM. With 4 bases removed from V and 6 bases from J, the gap between germline ends came to 14 bases. This CDR3 has 14 residues. Here the CDR3 DNA reads TGTGCCAGCAGTTCCAAGGCGGTTCTCGATACGCAGTATTTT. Protein: CASSSKAVLDTQYF.